The sequence of this TCR beta chain was determined in a study of PD-1 blockade in classical Hodgkin lymphoma. Trimming left V 0 bases short and J 4 bases short, with 19 bases between. This CDR3 spans 18 amino acids. The V gene's germline CDR1 is MRHNA and CDR2 SNTAGT. Study-wide points: The diversity seen at baseline in complete responders resembled that of newly diagnosed patients. Healthy donors reportedly exceeded newly diagnosed patients in baseline TCR diversity. Excluded were patients who started nivolumab under 1 year after ASCT, a group that had lower diversity. Significant TCR diversity gains by C4D1 occurred in CD4+ but not CD8+ cells.

Indicated time point: cycle 4 day 1 (C4D1), after less than 7 weeks of nivolumab. Each patient experienced a relapse that followed autologous stem cell transplantation, and brentuximab vedotin exposure varied. Produced via immunoSEQ multiplex PCR; TCRdb's table is partial and in-frame only. Here the sample spans 9,500 or so clones, roughly four fifths being singletons. Worth noting for this clone: Its antigen remains unknown.

The sample consisted of peripheral blood mononuclear cells (PBMCs), taken before the fourth cycle of nivolumab. The receptor was isolated from a human donor with classical Hodgkin lymphoma. V gene TRBV6-4 combines with J gene TRBJ2-4; D not certain. The CDR3 is CASSDSRVGHAPKNIQYF. The DNA for the CDR3 is TGTGCCAGCAGTGACTCGAGAGTAGGCCATGCCCCTAAAAACATTCAGTACTTC.